These 27 T cell receptor beta chains originate from one sample sequenced in a study of blood T cell repertoires in COVID-19. Clones were sequenced by immunoSEQ multiplex PCR, and TCRdb holds only the in-frame ones, with some missing. This sample has roughly 330,000 clones, with approximately 86% found just once. Sequenced: peripheral blood. These receptors were taken from a man aged 25-40 years with COVID-19, enrolled during active disease.

The chain employs TRBV19 and TRBJ2-2; D unresolved. This CDR3 is built from 15 residues. Trimming removed 0 bases at V and 1 base at J, with 6 bases between. Germline assignment: CDR1 LNHDA and CDR2 SQIVND (reference sequence). In DNA form, the CDR3 reads TGTGCCAGTAGTATAGAGGCAGGGAACACCGGGGAGCTGTTTTTT. Protein: CASSIEAGNTGELFF.

The chain links TRBV7-2 to TRBJ2-1; 10 bases align to TRBD2. Germline V gene sequence: CDR1 SGHTA, CDR2 FQGNSA. The CDR3 consists of 16 residues. Trimming removed 3 bases from V and 3 bases from J; junction bases left unmatched: 5. The CDR3 reads CASSLLAGGLYNEQFF. CDR3 in DNA: TGTGCCAGCAGCTTGTTAGCGGGGGGCCTCTACAATGAGCAGTTCTTC.

This clone turned up a few times. This sequence joins TRBV7-8 and TRBJ1-5; D is ambiguous. The germline V and J ends were trimmed by 5 bases and 0 bases, with 11 bases remaining between them. Germline values: CDR1 SGHVS, CDR2 FQNEAQ. This CDR3 spans 15 amino acids. The DNA for the CDR3 is TGTGCCAGCAGCCAATCCCGGGATAGCAATCAGCCCCAGCATTTT. This gives the protein CASSQSRDSNQPQHF.

V usage is TRBV3-1 (or the pseudogene TRBV3-2) and J usage is TRBJ1-6, with D uncertain. Trimming cost V 6 bases and J 9 bases, with 12 bases left between them. Germline V gene sequence: CDR1 LGHDT, CDR2 YNNKEL (reference sequence). This CDR3 spans 13 amino acids. CDR3 in DNA: TGTGCCAGCAGTCCCCGTATCCTTTCACCCCTCCACTTT. Residues: CASSPRILSPLHF.

The chain uses TRBV4-3 and TRBJ2-1; no firm D call. The V gene lost 0 bases and the J gene lost 5 bases, with 11 bases spanning the gap. The CDR3 is 15 residues long. CDR1 LGHNA and CDR2 YSLEER come from the germline V gene. The CDR3 spells CASSQDGGRNNEQFF. Here the CDR3 DNA reads TGCGCCAGCAGCCAAGATGGCGGCAGAAACAATGAGCAGTTCTTC.

J is TRBJ2-1 and V is TRBV15; TRBD2 might be the D (6 bases). V lost 7 bases, J lost 5 bases, and 12 bases lay in between. The V gene's germline CDR1 is LNHNV and CDR2 YYDKDF (reference sequence). CDR3 size: 13 residues. CDR3 sequence reads: CATTSRRDNEQFF. CDR3 nucleotides: TGTGCCACCACCTCTCGGAGGGACAATGAGCAGTTCTTC.

This chain connects TRBV5-1 to TRBJ2-7; TRBD1 aligns across 9 bases. Trimming took 1 base from V and 1 from J; bases not matched to a gene: 15. This CDR3 has 19 amino acids. The germline gives CDR1 SGHRS, CDR2 YFSETQ. The CDR3 DNA sequence: TGCGCCAGCAGCTTGTCCCCGCCCGGGACAGGGTTCAGATCCTACGAGCAGTACTTC. It is translated as CASSLSPPGTGFRSYEQYF. The full variable domain, in which reference TRBV5-1 and TRBJ2-7 provide the parts outside the CDR3, is KAGVTQTPRYLIKTRGQQVTLSCSPISGHRSVSWYQQTPGQGLQFLFEYFSETQRNKGNFPGRFSGRQFSNSRSEMNVSTLELGDSALYLCASSLSPPGTGFRSYEQYFGPGTRLTVT.

This clone was picked up one time. The rearrangement uses TRBV5-6 and TRBJ2-7; TRBD2 matches at 9 bases. V dropped 3 bases and J dropped 2; count of bases not matched to a gene: 6. The germline V gene encodes CDR1 SGHDT and CDR2 YYEEEE. There are 15 residues in the CDR3. The DNA for the CDR3 is TGTGCCAGCAGCTCCTCTAGCGGGACCCCCTACGAGCAGTACTTC. Encoded protein: CASSSSSGTPYEQYF.

This clone was observed once. Other DNA sequences from this sample encode an identical CDR3 as well. V usage is TRBV18 and J usage is TRBJ1-3, with 9 bases lining up with TRBD1. Germline V gene data show CDR1 as KGHSH and CDR2 as LQKENI. The CDR3 runs 17 residues. Unmatched junction bases numbered 6, after V lost 3 bases and J lost 0 bases. The CDR3 bases are TGTGCCAGCTCACCGCCGGGACAGGGATTCTCTGGAAACACCATATATTTT. Protein sequence: CASSPPGQGFSGNTIYF. The complete variable domain, with remaining parts taken from reference TRBV18 and TRBJ1-3, reads NAGVMQNPRHLVRRRGQEARLRCSPMKGHSHVYWYRQLPEEGLKFMVYLQKENIIDESGMPKERFSAEFPKEGPSILRIQQVVRGDSAAYFCASSPPGQGFSGNTIYFGEGSWLTVV.

The CDR3 DNA follows: TGCGCCAGCAGCCAGGGGTTCAGGGCTCCCGGGGAGCTGTTTTTT. Translated: CASSQGFRAPGELFF. The genes are TRBV4-3 and TRBJ2-2; possible D gene TRBD1, 5 bases. This CDR3 region has 15 residues. The germline V gene has CDR1 LGHNA and CDR2 YSLEER. V shed 3 bases and J shed 6 bases, with 14 bases lying between them.

CDR3 in amino acids: CASSLLRGRDEQFF. In nucleotides, the CDR3 is TGTGCCAGCAGCTTGCTCAGGGGGAGAGATGAGCAGTTCTTC. The chain carries TRBV5-6 and TRBJ2-1; 7 bases are a match to TRBD1. The length of the CDR3 is 14 residues. The trim removed 1 base at V and 8 bases at J, leaving 6 bases unmatched. Germline lookup yields CDR1 SGHDT and CDR2 YYEEEE.

The chain employs TRBV15 and TRBJ1-1; 7 bases match TRBD1. Germline CDR1 is LNHNV and CDR2 is YYDKDF (reference sequence). The CDR3 extends over 14 amino acids. Unmatched junction bases numbered 4, after V lost 0 bases and J lost 6 bases. The CDR3 spells CATSRDTGAAEAFF. The CDR3 coding sequence is TGTGCCACCAGCAGAGATACAGGGGCGGCTGAAGCTTTCTTT.

The chain couples TRBV11-2 to TRBJ1-1; D is unresolved. Trimming stripped 1 base from V and 4 bases from J, with 10 bases between. The CDR3 is 14 amino acids. Germline V gene lookup returns CDR1 SGHAT and CDR2 FQNNGV. CDR3: CASSLGWGGTEAFF. Here the CDR3 DNA reads TGTGCCAGCAGCTTAGGGTGGGGAGGCACTGAAGCTTTCTTT.

The gene calls are TRBV7-3 and TRBJ1-2; the D is unclear. V lost 6 bases to trimming and J lost 1 base, with 15 bases between them. CDR3 size: 15 residues. Per germline, CDR1 SGHTA and CDR2 FQGTGA. CDR3 region: CASSMGGGSNYGYTF. CDR3 nucleotide sequence: TGTGCCAGCAGTATGGGTGGAGGTAGTAACTATGGCTACACCTTC.

The V and J genes are TRBV29-1 and TRBJ2-7; D might be TRBD1 (6 bases). Trimming removed 0 bases at V and 5 bases at J, with 11 bases between. CDR1 is SQVTM and CDR2 is ANQGSEA in the germline V gene. The CDR3 is 13 residues long. For the CDR3, the DNA is TGCAGCGTTGAAGATCCCACAGGGAACGAGCAGTACTTC. Protein: CSVEDPTGNEQYF.

V and J are TRBV5-8 and TRBJ2-3, with D maybe TRBD1 (7 bases). CDR1 is SGHTS, CDR2 YDEGEE, per germline. CDR3 length equals 14 residues. V was shortened by 4 bases and J by 6 bases, with 15 bases between the two germline ends. CDR3 sequence reads: CASSLDRAGDTQYF. The CDR3 region has the DNA TGTGCCAGCAGCCTTGACAGGGCGGGGGATACGCAGTATTTT.

This clone was found once. J is TRBJ1-2 and V is TRBV9, with TRBD1 matching over 8 bases. CDR1 SGDLS and CDR2 YYNGEE come from the germline V gene. The V segment lost 3 bases and the J segment 8 bases; nucleotides outside the gene matches: 12. The CDR3 consists of 15 residues. The CDR3 protein is CASSGPGGGVRGYTF. The DNA for the CDR3 is TGTGCCAGCAGCGGACCAGGGGGCGGTGTTAGGGGCTACACCTTC.

This clone came up once. J is TRBJ2-1 and V is TRBV27, with 10 positions matching TRBD1. V trimming: 3 bases; J trimming: 0 bases; junction bases outside the gene matches: 5. From germline, CDR1 is MNHEY and CDR2 SMNVEV (reference sequence). The CDR3 is 17 residues long. The CDR3 nucleotides read TGTGCCAGCAGTTTTCGACAGGGGGCAGGCTCCTACAATGAGCAGTTCTTC. The encoded protein is CASSFRQGAGSYNEQFF.

This chain connects TRBV11-1 to TRBJ2-1; D gene unclear. The CDR3 extends over 16 amino acids. Trimming shortened V by 2 bases and J by 0 bases, and 11 bases separated the two germline ends. Germline V lookup: CDR1 SGHAT, CDR2 FQDESV (reference sequence). The DNA for the CDR3 is TGTGCCAGCAGCTTACAAGAGGCCAGCTCCTACAATGAGCAGTTCTTC. Encoded protein: CASSLQEASSYNEQFF.

The V and J genes are TRBV11-2 and TRBJ2-7, with 11 bases lining up with TRBD1. The trim removed 3 bases at V and 4 bases at J, leaving 8 bases unmatched. CDR3 length equals 16 residues. CDR1 is SGHAT, CDR2 FQNNGV, per germline. CDR3 residues: CASSFPRTGGSYEQYF. The CDR3 DNA is TGTGCCAGCAGCTTCCCCCGGACAGGGGGCTCGTACGAGCAGTACTTC.

The V and J genes are TRBV28 and TRBJ1-2; weak D call: TRBD1 (5 bases). The CDR3 is 14 residues long. V gave up 1 base and J gave up 5 bases, with 11 bases separating them. Germline V gene sequence: CDR1 MDHEN, CDR2 SYDVKM. The CDR3 protein is CASSLLGRDYGYTF. Here the CDR3 DNA reads TGTGCCAGCAGTTTATTAGGCAGGGATTATGGCTACACCTTC.

V is TRBV21-1 and J is TRBJ2-7; the D call TRBD1 from the table was never checked on the DNA. TRBV21-1 is a pseudogene locus. The CDR3 totals 17 residues. The CDR3 loop is CASSSKDRVVRSYEQYF. For the CDR3, the DNA is TGTGCCAGCAGCTCAAAGGACAGGGTTGTGAGATCCTACGAGCAGTACTTC.

The chain couples TRBV11-1 to TRBJ2-1; no reliable D call. V was shortened by 0 bases and J by 4 bases, with 4 bases between the two germline ends. Germline-derived CDR1 and CDR2 are SGHAT and FQDESV (reference sequence). The CDR3 consists of 13 residues. The CDR3 nucleotides read TGTGCCAGCAGCTTAGCCCTATACAATGAGCAGTTCTTC. Protein sequence: CASSLALYNEQFF.

The chain carries TRBV3-1 (or the pseudogene TRBV3-2) and TRBJ2-5; 8 positions agree with TRBD2. The CDR3 is made up of 14 amino acids. Germline loops: CDR1 LGHDT, CDR2 YNNKEL (reference sequence). V shed 4 bases and J 5 bases; nucleotides not matched to a gene: 6. The CDR3 DNA reads TGTGCCAGCAGCCGAGGGACTAGGTGGGAGACCCAGTACTTC. Protein sequence: CASSRGTRWETQYF.

V is TRBV7-3 and J is TRBJ1-2; D gene ambiguous. The CDR3 consists of 16 residues. Deletions cut 3 bases from V and 0 bases from J, with 14 bases between. Germline CDR1 and CDR2: SGHTA and FQGTGA. The CDR3 reads CASSLYSSLTNYGYTF. The CDR3 DNA sequence: TGTGCCAGCAGCTTGTACTCATCTTTAACTAACTATGGCTACACCTTC.

The genes are TRBV6-5 and TRBJ2-7; D possibly corresponds to TRBD2 (5 bases). CDR3 size: 13 residues. Germline CDR1 is MNHEY and CDR2 is SVGAGI. V lost 2 bases and J 7 bases, leaving 12 bases between the germline ends. The CDR3 bases are TGTGCCAGCAGTTACCTAACTCGCGGGGAGCAGTACTTC. It yields the protein CASSYLTRGEQYF.

The chain links TRBV5-1 to TRBJ1-6; D not resolved. This CDR3 is 12 amino acids long. Germline CDR1 SGHRS, CDR2 YFSETQ. The V and J ends lost 8 bases and 7 bases respectively, with 10 bases between them. The CDR3 is CASGDANSPLHF. The CDR3 region has the DNA TGCGCCAGTGGAGACGCAAATTCACCCCTCCACTTT.